This TCR beta chain was sequenced in a study of shared clonotypes between healthy human individuals. Broader study findings: Naive CD4 clonotypes overlapped across a few donors at approximately 5.3%. Non-shared clonotypes displayed generation probabilities falling below those of clonotypes present in all four donors.

Remarks on this clone: What it binds is unknown.

Deep-level assay runs were performed. Data came from immunoSEQ multiplex PCR; TCRdb stores just in-frame clones and leaves some out. The sample lists roughly 2,500,000 clones; over 85% were seen once. Splitting of CD4+ cells produced CD45RA+ naive and CD45RA-negative memory subsets. Germline V gene sequence: CDR1 MDHEN, CDR2 SYDVKM. CDR3 length equals 11 residues. J was trimmed by 13 bases and V by 6 bases; bases with no gene match: 6. The chain couples TRBV28 to TRBJ2-3, with 8 bases matching TRBD1. The receptor was derived from a man aged 18 to 30 in good health. Some clones in this sample may be carry-over from other donors' samples. Sequenced material: naive CD4+ T cells from PBMCs. As to subset: CD45RA+ positively selected. CDR3 protein: CASRRQGMEYF. The CDR3 coding sequence is TGTGCCAGCAGAAGACAGGGGATGGAGTATTTT.